Below, 26 T cell receptor beta chains from the same sample are listed, as sequenced in a study of cytomegalovirus exposure and HLA in healthy donors. The PCR employed 60 Vbeta primers together with 13 Jbeta primers. Profiling relied on immunoSEQ multiplex PCR, and the TCRdb table lists in-frame clones only, not all of them. This table holds over 120,000 clones, 75% found once. Sequenced sample: PBMCs. The origin of the receptors is a man aged 25 to 45 in good health and CMV-seronegative.

The CDR3 sequence: CASRPSTGEFYEQYF. The CDR3 region has the DNA TGTGCCAGCAGACCCTCGACAGGGGAGTTCTACGAGCAGTACTTC. V and J are TRBV6-5 and TRBJ2-7; 8 bases are shared with TRBD1. Germline lookup yields CDR1 MNHEY and CDR2 SVGAGI. The CDR3 length is 15 residues. The ends lost 6 bases at V and 3 bases at J; junction bases unmatched: 10.

This clone occurred a few times. The rearrangement joins TRBV30 to TRBJ1-3; D may be TRBD1 (5 bases). The germline V gene encodes CDR1 GTSNPN and CDR2 SVGIG (reference sequence). Trimming took off 4 bases at V and 4 bases at J, with 8 bases between the two ends. The CDR3 has 12 residues. The CDR3 region has the DNA TGTGCCTGGAAATCAGGGGGAAACACCATATATTTT. Translation: CAWKSGGNTIYF. The full variable domain, its missing parts supplied by reference TRBV30 and TRBJ1-3, is SQTIHQWPATLVQPVGSPLSLECTVEGTSNPNLYWYRQAAGRGLQLLFYSVGIGQISSEVPQNLSASRPQDRQFILSSKKLLLSDSGFYLCAWKSGGNTIYFGEGSWLTVV.

The chain combines TRBV21-1 with TRBJ2-5; TRBD2, as called in the table, went unchecked against the DNA. TRBV21-1 is classified as a pseudogene. The CDR3 runs to 18 residues. The CDR3 loop reads CASSKGYPSREEKETQYF. CDR3 DNA: TGTGCCAGCAGCAAAGGATATCCGTCCAGGGAGGAGAAAGAGACCCAGTACTTC.

V is TRBV29-1 and J is TRBJ2-2; no firm D call. The germline CDR1 and CDR2 sequences are SQVTM and ANQGSEA. CDR3 length equals 14 residues. Trimming took 3 bases from V and 0 from J, leaving 8 bases between them. The CDR3 here is CSVDQASNTGELFF. In DNA form, the CDR3 reads TGCAGCGTTGACCAGGCTTCGAACACCGGGGAGCTGTTTTTT.

The chain combines TRBV15 with TRBJ2-3; D is possibly TRBD1 (5 bases). In germline, CDR1 is LNHNV, CDR2 YYDKDF (reference sequence). Trimming took off 0 bases at V and 2 bases at J, with 6 bases between the two ends. The CDR3 length is 14 residues. CDR3 region: CATSRDRATDTQYF. Here the CDR3 DNA reads TGTGCCACCAGCAGAGACAGGGCCACAGATACGCAGTATTTT.

The gene calls are TRBV5-1 and TRBJ1-3, with 8 bases fitting TRBD1. J lost 0 bases, V lost 0 bases, and 2 bases had no gene match. The CDR3 has 16 residues. Germline V CDR1 and CDR2: SGHRS, YFSETQ. As DNA, the CDR3 is TGCGCCAGCAGCTTGGAAACAGGGGGCTCTGGAAACACCATATATTTT. It yields the protein CASSLETGGSGNTIYF.

The chain uses TRBV29-1 and TRBJ1-1; D is undetermined. Trimming removed 0 bases at V and 1 base at J, with 3 bases between. The CDR3 length is 12 residues. Looked up from germline, CDR1 is SQVTM and CDR2 is ANQGSEA. Here the CDR3 DNA reads TGCAGCGTTGAAGACAGGAACACTGAAGCTTTCTTT. It encodes CSVEDRNTEAFF.

In its sample, this clone was seen a few times. J is TRBJ2-1 and V is TRBV5-4, with a possible D match to TRBD2 (6 bases). Germline assignment: CDR1 SGHNT and CDR2 YYREEE (reference sequence). V lost 1 base, J lost 0 bases, and 11 bases lay in between. The length of the CDR3 is 16 residues. The CDR3 protein is CASSLSLASSYNEQFF. DNA of the CDR3: TGTGCCAGCAGCTTGTCCCTAGCGAGCTCCTACAATGAGCAGTTCTTC.

J is TRBJ2-1 and V is TRBV5-6, with a weak D call TRBD1 (6 bases). This CDR3 spans 14 amino acids. From germline, CDR1 is SGHDT and CDR2 YYEEEE. Trimming removed 4 bases from V and 5 bases from J, with 13 bases in between. The CDR3 reads CASSQTGTNNEQFF. In nucleotides, the CDR3 is TGTGCCAGCAGCCAGACAGGAACCAACAATGAGCAGTTCTTC.

The chain links TRBV7-9 to TRBJ2-7; D possibly corresponds to TRBD1 (5 bases). CDR1 and CDR2 (germline): SEHNR, FQNEAQ (reference sequence). This CDR3 contains 13 residues. The V end lost 6 bases, the J end lost 1 base, and 10 bases lay between the germline ends. CDR3 nucleotides: TGTGCCAGCAGTCAAGGGGAATCCTACGAGCAGTACTTC. This sequence encodes CASSQGESYEQYF.

This clone was detected only once. The chain couples TRBV12-5 to TRBJ2-7; TRBD1 aligns across 8 bases. This CDR3 contains 14 residues. Germline V lookup: CDR1 LGHNT, CDR2 FRNRAP. V shed 7 bases and J 5 bases; nucleotides not matched to a gene: 10. The CDR3 here is CASASDRVLHEQYF. CDR3 bases: TGTGCTAGTGCCTCGGACAGGGTCCTCCACGAGCAGTACTTC. Complete variable domain (other parts from reference TRBV12-5 and TRBJ2-7): DARVTQTPRHKVTEMGQEVTMRCQPILGHNTVFWYRQTMMQGLELLAYFRNRAPLDDSGMPKDRFSAEMPDATLATLKIQPSEPRDSAVYFCASASDRVLHEQYFGPGTRLTVT.

The chain employs TRBV30 and TRBJ1-1; no clear D gene. CDR1 is GTSNPN and CDR2 is SVGIG in the germline V gene (reference sequence). CDR3 length: 11 residues. Trimming took off 8 bases at V and 2 bases at J, with 9 bases between the two ends. The CDR3 region is CATLGNTEAFF. The CDR3 nucleotides read TGTGCCACCCTAGGAAACACTGAAGCTTTCTTT.

The rearrangement links TRBV6-6 to TRBJ2-7, with D perhaps TRBD2 (6 bases). Germline-derived CDR1 and CDR2 are MNHNY and SVGAGI (reference sequence). Between the trimmed V and J ends, which lost 7 bases and 5 bases, there was a span of 18 bases. This CDR3 contains 14 residues. As DNA, the CDR3 is TGTGCCAGCACCTCGCTCGGGGGTGCGAACGAGCAGTACTTC. This translates into CASTSLGGANEQYF.

The gene calls are TRBV7-9 and TRBJ2-5, with 9 bases that match TRBD2. Trimming removed 1 base from V and 6 bases from J; junction bases left unmatched: 6. The CDR3 has 15 residues. The V gene's germline CDR1 is SEHNR and CDR2 FQNEAQ (reference sequence). The CDR3 nucleotides read TGTGCCAGCAGCTTAGGGGCGGGAGGGCCTCAGACCCAGTACTTC. This encodes CASSLGAGGPQTQYF.

The chain combines TRBV6-5 with TRBJ1-2, with D possibly being TRBD1 (5 bases). Trimming left V 0 bases short and J 6 bases short, with 11 bases between. The CDR3 has 14 amino acids. Germline V gene sequence: CDR1 MNHEY, CDR2 SVGAGI. The CDR3 sequence: CASSYSGREDGYTF. Written as DNA, the CDR3 is TGTGCCAGCAGTTACTCCGGCAGGGAGGATGGCTACACCTTC.

This clone was observed a single time. V is TRBV19 and J is TRBJ1-1, with 9 bases that match TRBD1. The CDR3 contains 15 residues. CDR1 and CDR2 (germline): LNHDA, SQIVND (reference sequence). V trimming: 2 bases; J trimming: 3 bases; junction bases outside the gene matches: 4. CDR3 in DNA: TGTGCCAGTAGTATATACAGGGGGCCAGACACTGAAGCTTTCTTT. This codes for CASSIYRGPDTEAFF.

The sample holds a few counts of this clone. The chain has TRBV7-8 and TRBJ2-3; TRBD2 might be the D (5 bases). Trimming took 5 bases from V and 1 from J, leaving 13 bases between them. This CDR3 region has 15 residues. The germline V gene has CDR1 SGHVS and CDR2 FQNEAQ. The CDR3 region is CASSQLGSGTDTQYF. The CDR3 DNA follows: TGTGCCAGCAGCCAACTTGGGAGTGGCACAGATACGCAGTATTTT.

The chain links TRBV30 to TRBJ1-6; 7 nucleotides agree with TRBD1. Germline V lookup: CDR1 GTSNPN, CDR2 SVGIG (reference sequence). J was trimmed by 8 bases and V by 2 bases; bases with no gene match: 3. This CDR3 contains 13 residues. CDR3 loop: CAWSSTGDSPLHF. CDR3 nucleotide sequence: TGTGCCTGGAGTTCTACAGGGGATTCACCCCTCCACTTT.

The chain employs TRBV5-1 and TRBJ2-6; 7 nucleotides align to TRBD1. From germline, CDR1 is SGHRS and CDR2 YFSETQ. V trimming: 9 bases; J trimming: 0 bases; junction bases outside the gene matches: 6. The CDR3 length is 15 residues. CDR3 amino acids: CATATGNSGANVLTF. The CDR3 region has the DNA TGCGCCACCGCGACAGGGAACTCTGGGGCCAACGTCCTGACTTTC.

The gene calls are TRBV10-3 and TRBJ1-1, with a tentative D call TRBD1 (5 bases). There are 15 residues in the CDR3. Trimming shortened V by 0 bases and J by 4 bases, and 12 bases separated the two germline ends. Germline V lookup: CDR1 ENHRY, CDR2 SYGVKD. Here the CDR3 reads CAISESEDTVTEAFF. CDR3 nucleotide sequence: TGTGCCATCAGTGAGTCCGAGGACACCGTCACTGAAGCTTTCTTT.

This clone was observed a single time. V is TRBV30 and J is TRBJ2-2, with TRBD2 as a possible D gene (6 bases). The CDR3 is 12 amino acids. From germline, CDR1 is GTSNPN and CDR2 SVGIG (reference sequence). The CDR3 region is CASWEDTGELFF. The CDR3 bases are TGTGCTTCCTGGGAGGACACCGGGGAGCTGTTTTTT.

The rearrangement uses TRBV28 and TRBJ2-1, with D possibly matching TRBD1 (6 bases). Between the trimmed V and J ends, which lost 3 bases and 3 bases, there was a span of 12 bases. Per germline, CDR1 MDHEN and CDR2 SYDVKM. The CDR3 runs 15 residues. CDR3 protein: CASSFPQGNYNEQFF. The CDR3, as DNA: TGTGCCAGCAGTTTCCCTCAGGGGAACTACAATGAGCAGTTCTTC.

This clone turned up a few times. The chain carries TRBV28 and TRBJ1-5; D unclear. Per the germline V gene, CDR1 is MDHEN and CDR2 is SYDVKM. There are 11 residues in the CDR3. V was trimmed by 5 bases and J by 6 bases, leaving 5 bases between them. The CDR3 sequence: CASSLSQPQHF. The CDR3 nucleotides read TGTGCCAGCAGTCTTAGTCAGCCCCAGCATTTT.

The chain couples TRBV5-5 to TRBJ2-7, with D perhaps matching TRBD1 (5 bases). The germline V gene encodes CDR1 SGHKS and CDR2 YYEKEE (reference sequence). Trimming took 1 base from V and 1 from J, leaving 6 bases between them. This CDR3 region has 13 residues. In nucleotides, the CDR3 is TGTGCCAGCAGCTTGAAGGGGTCCTACGAGCAGTACTTC. As protein: CASSLKGSYEQYF.

The chain combines TRBV4-1 with TRBJ2-2; 10 bases are a match to TRBD2. The V and J ends lost 2 bases and 5 bases, in that order; junction bases with no gene match: 5. The CDR3 totals 16 residues. Per germline, CDR1 MGHRA and CDR2 YSYEKL. The CDR3 region is CASSQRPSGGTGELFF. CDR3 nucleotides: TGCGCCAGCAGCCAAAGGCCTAGCGGGGGAACCGGGGAGCTGTTTTTT.

The chain combines TRBV19 with TRBJ1-6; 8 bases are a match to TRBD1. The trim removed 4 bases at V and 3 bases at J, leaving 5 bases unmatched. There are 16 residues in the CDR3. From germline, CDR1 is LNHDA and CDR2 SQIVND (reference sequence). DNA of the CDR3: TGTGCCAGTAGTAATCCGGGACAGGACTATAATTCACCCCTCCACTTT. Translation: CASSNPGQDYNSPLHF.